The rows below give T cell receptor beta chains drawn from one sample of a study of T-cell memory formation after mild COVID-19. TCRdb re-derived calls from the 5' RACE reads in MiXCR, one entry per CDR3 protein. The data contain approximately 400,000 distinct CDR3 sequences, around 17% of them singletons. The sequencing sample was made of PBMCs or a T cell subset sorted from them (not recorded which). The receptors here all came from a young man who had mild COVID-19 (a few samples of this study predate the infection). Cell type and time point are not known. CDR3s include the opening cysteine and the closing phenylalanine or tryptophan. D genes are given only for firm matches. Part of the rows lack a size; the others show once, few, many or a class for expanded clones.

d_gene: -; j_gene: TRBJ2-2; v_gene: TRBV27; abundance: few; CDR3nt: TGTGCCAGCAGTTTATTAGGGGTTTCCACCGGGGAGCTGTTTTTT; CDR3aa: CASSLLGVSTGELFF
d_gene: TRBD1; j_gene: TRBJ2-7; v_gene: TRBV7-8; abundance: few; CDR3nt: TGTGCCAGCAGCGCTCGACAGGGAAACTACGAGCAGTACTTC; CDR3aa: CASSARQGNYEQYF
d_gene: TRBD2; j_gene: TRBJ2-6; v_gene: TRBV7-3; abundance: few; CDR3nt: TGTGCCAGCAGCCTCGATAGCGGGGGCCGCCGGGCCAACGTCCTGACTTTC; CDR3aa: CASSLDSGGRRANVLTF
d_gene: TRBD1; j_gene: TRBJ1-6; v_gene: TRBV4-1; abundance: -; CDR3nt: TGCGCCCGCAAGGACAGGGAAAACTCACCCCTCCACTTT; CDR3aa: CARKDRENSPLHF
d_gene: -; j_gene: TRBJ1-1; v_gene: TRBV6-2/TRBV6-3; abundance: -; CDR3nt: TGTGCCACCCGTGGTAGCAGCCGGCGTGAAGCTTTCTTT; CDR3aa: CATRGSSRREAFF
d_gene: -; j_gene: TRBJ1-3; v_gene: TRBV12-3/TRBV12-4; abundance: -; CDR3nt: TGTGCCAGCAGGTGGCTCTCTGGAAACACCATATATTTT; CDR3aa: CASRWLSGNTIYF
d_gene: -; j_gene: TRBJ1-1; v_gene: TRBV7-9; abundance: -; CDR3nt: TGTGCCAGCAGCTTAAGTGGCGGGGAGAGGACTGAAGCTTTCTTT; CDR3aa: CASSLSGGERTEAFF
d_gene: -; j_gene: TRBJ1-1; v_gene: TRBV20-1; abundance: -; CDR3nt: TGCAGTGCTAGAGATCAGGGGTCGGGGACTGAAGCTTTCTTT; CDR3aa: CSARDQGSGTEAFF
d_gene: TRBD2; j_gene: TRBJ2-7; v_gene: TRBV4-3; abundance: -; CDR3nt: TGCGCCAGCAGCCAAACCAGCGGGGGGCCACGTTACGAGCAGTACTTC; CDR3aa: CASSQTSGGPRYEQYF
d_gene: -; j_gene: TRBJ1-1; v_gene: TRBV15; abundance: -; CDR3nt: TGTGCCACCAGCAGAGTCAGCGAGAACACTGAAGCTTTCTTT; CDR3aa: CATSRVSENTEAFF
d_gene: -; j_gene: TRBJ2-3; v_gene: TRBV10-3; abundance: -; CDR3nt: TGTGCCATCAGTGAGGTCGGAGGAGATACGCAGTATTTT; CDR3aa: CAISEVGGDTQYF
d_gene: -; j_gene: TRBJ2-3; v_gene: TRBV6-2/TRBV6-3; abundance: -; CDR3nt: TGTGCCAGCAGTTACCTGGGGAATACGCAGTATTTT; CDR3aa: CASSYLGNTQYF
d_gene: -; j_gene: TRBJ2-3; v_gene: TRBV11-3; abundance: -; CDR3nt: TGTGCCAGCAGCTTAGCAGGTTTCGAAGATACGCAGTATTTT; CDR3aa: CASSLAGFEDTQYF
d_gene: -; j_gene: TRBJ2-3; v_gene: TRBV6-6; abundance: -; CDR3nt: TGTGCCAGCGAGAAAGTTGGAACAGATACGCAGTATTTT; CDR3aa: CASEKVGTDTQYF
d_gene: -; j_gene: TRBJ1-6; v_gene: TRBV5-1; abundance: few; CDR3nt: TGCGCCACCCGGACAGCAACAAATTCACCCCTCCACTTT; CDR3aa: CATRTATNSPLHF
d_gene: TRBD2; j_gene: TRBJ2-7; v_gene: TRBV29-1; abundance: few; CDR3nt: TGCAGCGTTCGCGGGAGGGGCTACGAGCAGTACTTC; CDR3aa: CSVRGRGYEQYF
d_gene: -; j_gene: TRBJ1-2; v_gene: TRBV4-3; abundance: -; CDR3nt: TGCGCCAGCAGCCAAGCGGGCGCGTCATCTAACTATGGCTACACCTTC; CDR3aa: CASSQAGASSNYGYTF
d_gene: -; j_gene: TRBJ2-1; v_gene: TRBV5-1; abundance: few; CDR3nt: TGCGCCAGCAGCTTGGAGGTCGAGCGGACAACCAATGAGCAGTTCTTC; CDR3aa: CASSLEVERTTNEQFF
d_gene: -; j_gene: TRBJ1-4; v_gene: TRBV7-7; abundance: -; CDR3nt: TGTGCTAGCAGCTTAGGGCCTGGGAAGGGCGAAAAACTGTTTTTT; CDR3aa: CASSLGPGKGEKLFF
d_gene: -; j_gene: TRBJ2-3; v_gene: TRBV9; abundance: few; CDR3nt: TGTGCCAGCAGCGTAGACGGGACTAGCACAGATACGCAGTATTTT; CDR3aa: CASSVDGTSTDTQYF
d_gene: -; j_gene: TRBJ1-4; v_gene: TRBV7-6; abundance: -; CDR3nt: TGTGCCAGCAGCTTAACCTTGACCGGTACGGAAAAACTGTTTTTT; CDR3aa: CASSLTLTGTEKLFF
d_gene: -; j_gene: TRBJ1-2; v_gene: TRBV6-5; abundance: few; CDR3nt: TGTGCCAGCAGTTACTCGACGGGGATAGCTAACTATGGCTACACCTTC; CDR3aa: CASSYSTGIANYGYTF
d_gene: -; j_gene: TRBJ2-3; v_gene: TRBV4-1; abundance: -; CDR3nt: TGCGCCAGCAGCCAAGCAGCCCTCACCCCTAGCACAGATACGCAGTATTTT; CDR3aa: CASSQAALTPSTDTQYF
d_gene: -; j_gene: TRBJ1-4; v_gene: TRBV27; abundance: -; CDR3nt: TGTGCCAGCAGTTTTGGAGGCGTGGGGACGGGAAAACTGTTTTTT; CDR3aa: CASSFGGVGTGKLFF
d_gene: -; j_gene: TRBJ2-7; v_gene: TRBV7-2; abundance: once; CDR3nt: TGTGCCAGCAGCTTGCAGGGATTCTCCTACGAGCAGTACTTC; CDR3aa: CASSLQGFSYEQYF
d_gene: -; j_gene: TRBJ2-7; v_gene: TRBV25-1; abundance: few; CDR3nt: TGTGCCAGCAGTGATGCGGGGCCCTACGAGCAGTACTTC; CDR3aa: CASSDAGPYEQYF
d_gene: TRBD2; j_gene: TRBJ2-3; v_gene: TRBV12-3/TRBV12-4; abundance: -; CDR3nt: TGTGCCAGCAGAATACTAGCGGGGTTACATACGCAGTATTTT; CDR3aa: CASRILAGLHTQYF
d_gene: -; j_gene: TRBJ2-3; v_gene: TRBV7-9; abundance: -; CDR3nt: TGTGCCAGCAGCTTAGCCCAGGGGAATCAAGATACGCAGTATTTT; CDR3aa: CASSLAQGNQDTQYF
d_gene: -; j_gene: TRBJ2-7; v_gene: TRBV5-4; abundance: many; CDR3nt: TGTGCCAGCAGCTTGATAGGAACCGAGCAGTACTTC; CDR3aa: CASSLIGTEQYF
d_gene: -; j_gene: TRBJ2-7; v_gene: TRBV10-3; abundance: few; CDR3nt: TGTGCCATCAGTGAAAGGATTACGGGAAGCTCCTACGAGCAGTACTTC; CDR3aa: CAISERITGSSYEQYF
d_gene: -; j_gene: TRBJ1-2; v_gene: TRBV10-3; abundance: few; CDR3nt: TGTGCCATCAGTGAGGTCGGGGATCGTCATGGCTACACCTTC; CDR3aa: CAISEVGDRHGYTF
d_gene: -; j_gene: TRBJ2-2; v_gene: TRBV5-1; abundance: -; CDR3nt: TGCGCCAGCAGCTGGGTGAAGGGCGCCGGGGAGCTGTTTTTT; CDR3aa: CASSWVKGAGELFF
d_gene: TRBD1; j_gene: TRBJ1-1; v_gene: TRBV6-6; abundance: few; CDR3nt: TGTGCCAGCAGAGGGGACAGGGAGGACACTGAAGCTTTCTTT; CDR3aa: CASRGDREDTEAFF
d_gene: -; j_gene: TRBJ2-4; v_gene: TRBV20-1; abundance: few; CDR3nt: TGCAGTGCTAGCCTAAGGGGGAAAAACATTCAGTACTTC; CDR3aa: CSASLRGKNIQYF
d_gene: -; j_gene: TRBJ2-5; v_gene: TRBV5-6; abundance: many; CDR3nt: TGTGCCAGCAGGGCGGGACCTCACGAGACCCAGTACTTC; CDR3aa: CASRAGPHETQYF
d_gene: -; j_gene: TRBJ1-1; v_gene: TRBV20-1; abundance: -; CDR3nt: TGCAGTGCAGTAAGGGGGACGAACACTGAAGCTTTCTTT; CDR3aa: CSAVRGTNTEAFF
d_gene: TRBD1; j_gene: TRBJ1-5; v_gene: TRBV19; abundance: few; CDR3nt: TGTGCCAGTAGTATAACCGGGACAGGGGGCTATCAGCCCCAGCATTTT; CDR3aa: CASSITGTGGYQPQHF
d_gene: -; j_gene: TRBJ2-2; v_gene: TRBV6-2/TRBV6-3; abundance: -; CDR3nt: TGTGCCGGGGGCAGGAACACCGGGGAGCTGTTTTTT; CDR3aa: CAGGRNTGELFF
d_gene: TRBD1; j_gene: TRBJ1-5; v_gene: TRBV7-9; abundance: -; CDR3nt: TGTGCCAGCAGTTCTACAGGACAGGGCCCAGAGTCAAACAATCAGCCCAAGCATTTT; CDR3aa: CASSSTGQGPESNNQPKHF
d_gene: -; j_gene: TRBJ1-3; v_gene: TRBV7-9; abundance: -; CDR3nt: TGTGCCAGCAGGGCCGGGGGGACGGCCTACTCTGGAAACACCATATATTTT; CDR3aa: CASRAGGTAYSGNTIYF
d_gene: -; j_gene: TRBJ2-3; v_gene: TRBV4-2; abundance: few; CDR3nt: TGTGCCAGCAGCCTCCATGGGGGGGATACGCAGTATTTT; CDR3aa: CASSLHGGDTQYF
d_gene: TRBD2; j_gene: TRBJ2-3; v_gene: TRBV7-9; abundance: few; CDR3nt: TGTGCCAGCAGCCGGGACTATTCCCGGGTCACAGATACGCAGTATTTT; CDR3aa: CASSRDYSRVTDTQYF
d_gene: -; j_gene: TRBJ2-2; v_gene: TRBV27; abundance: few; CDR3nt: TGTGCCACGGCGGACAGGAACACCGGGGAGCTGTTTTTT; CDR3aa: CATADRNTGELFF
d_gene: -; j_gene: TRBJ1-1; v_gene: TRBV7-9; abundance: -; CDR3nt: TGTGCCAGCAGCTCCCGAGCTTTCTTT; CDR3aa: CASSSRAFF
d_gene: -; j_gene: TRBJ2-5; v_gene: TRBV18; abundance: few; CDR3nt: TGTGCCAGCTCACCCCTCTCCGGCCAAGAGACCCAGTACTTC; CDR3aa: CASSPLSGQETQYF
d_gene: TRBD1; j_gene: TRBJ1-5; v_gene: TRBV30; abundance: -; CDR3nt: TGTGCCTGGGGACAGGGGTATCAGCCCCAGCATTTT; CDR3aa: CAWGQGYQPQHF
d_gene: -; j_gene: TRBJ1-2; v_gene: TRBV12-3/TRBV12-4; abundance: -; CDR3nt: TGTGCCAGCAGTCCGACGCAACCACGATTTGGCTATGGCTACACCTTC; CDR3aa: CASSPTQPRFGYGYTF
d_gene: -; j_gene: TRBJ1-2; v_gene: TRBV29-1; abundance: -; CDR3nt: TGCAGCCTTGGCGCGGCTTCGGGTGGCTACACCTTC; CDR3aa: CSLGAASGGYTF
d_gene: TRBD1; j_gene: TRBJ2-3; v_gene: TRBV27; abundance: few; CDR3nt: TGTGCCAGCAGCCGTACTCAGGGGGGCACAGATACGCAGTATTTT; CDR3aa: CASSRTQGGTDTQYF
d_gene: TRBD1; j_gene: TRBJ2-1; v_gene: TRBV5-1; abundance: few; CDR3nt: TGCGCCAGCAGGGGACAGGAGAACAATGAGCAGTTCTTC; CDR3aa: CASRGQENNEQFF
d_gene: TRBD2; j_gene: TRBJ2-1; v_gene: TRBV5-1; abundance: many; CDR3nt: TGCGCCAGCAGCTCCGGACTAGCGGGGGGGGTTGATGAGCAGTTCTTC; CDR3aa: CASSSGLAGGVDEQFF
d_gene: -; j_gene: TRBJ1-6; v_gene: TRBV2; abundance: -; CDR3nt: TGTGCCAGCTCCAGTGAGACCCCGGATGGTTCACCCCTCCACTTT; CDR3aa: CASSSETPDGSPLHF
d_gene: TRBD2; j_gene: TRBJ2-2; v_gene: TRBV7-2; abundance: -; CDR3nt: TGTGCCAGCAGCTCTACCGCGGGGGGCGGCACCGGGGAGCTGTTTTTT; CDR3aa: CASSSTAGGGTGELFF